A single T cell receptor beta chain is shown here with its context. The CDR3 extends over 17 amino acids. The germline CDR1 and CDR2 sequences are LGHNA and YNFKEQ. Trimming removed 4 bases from V and 2 bases from J, with 19 bases in between. The record originates from a study of blood T cell repertoires in COVID-19. Study in general: COVID-19 samples, acute and convalescent, were from the United States, Italy and Spain.

Per the original methods: Cell counts per sample came from amplifying reference gene primers. TCRdb keeps only in-frame clones here, not all; method: immunoSEQ multiplex PCR. V and J calls and clone size are as listed in that table; D and trimming were resolved from the DNA. This table has around 50,000 clones, about nine tenths appearing once. The rearrangement uses TRBV4-2 and TRBJ2-3; tentative D call: TRBD2 (5 bases). The origin of this receptor is a man aged 50 to 60 with active COVID-19. Sample: peripheral blood. The CDR3 protein is CASSRLMSFSNTDTQYF. For the CDR3, the DNA is TGTGCCAGCAGCCGACTAATGAGTTTCTCTAACACAGATACGCAGTATTTT.